This entry lists 12 T cell receptor beta chains sequenced from one sample in a study of blood T cells in healthy people across ages (dated by TCRdb to the mid-2010s). The library was built by means of 5' RACE. Sequencing was performed on an Illumina HiSeq 2500. The second PCR ran for about 6 to 11 cycles and used a J-beta primer mix along with a sample-barcoded 5' primer. Clones were called with MiXCR by TCRdb after fastp trimmed the public reads at Q25, and only in-frame beta chains were retained. Merged by CDR3 protein, the rows form single entries marked with the most common genes and DNA. A total of about 1.6 million distinct CDR3 sequences appear in this sample, roughly 32% of them only once. The top ten constitute 10% to 12% of the sample. Material: blood. The receptors derive from a woman in her 30s in good health.

This clonotype has only a few counts. V usage is TRBV29-1 and J usage is TRBJ1-1; D gene unclear. The CDR3 totals 13 residues. Germline V lookup: CDR1 SQVTM, CDR2 ANQGSEA. V was pared by 5 bases and J by 1 base, with 11 bases between. The CDR3 bases are TGCAGCGTTTATCTAAGGGAGAACACTGAAGCTTTCTTT. This gives the protein CSVYLRENTEAFF.

This clonotype was seen more than once but under ten times. This chain connects TRBV5-6 to TRBJ2-1, with TRBD2 as a possible D gene (6 bases). Germline V lookup: CDR1 SGHDT, CDR2 YYEEEE. The CDR3 totals 16 residues. Trimming shortened V by 0 bases and J by 10 bases, and 20 bases separated the two germline ends. CDR3 bases: TGTGCCAGCAGCTTGGGTTTTAGCGGCACTAACCCGGAGCAGTTCTTC. Its translation is CASSLGFSGTNPEQFF.

The chain carries TRBV11-2 and TRBJ2-1; 9 bases are shared with TRBD1. The tail of the sequence fits TRBJ2-7 better, so the J call may be wrong. CDR1 is SGHAT, CDR2 FQNNGV, per germline. The CDR3 extends over 16 amino acids. The CDR3: CASSSIGQGTYNEQYF. The CDR3 bases are TGTGCCAGCAGCTCCATCGGACAGGGGACCTACAATGAGCAGTACTTC.

V usage is TRBV20-1 and J usage is TRBJ2-1, with no clear D. Deletions cut 2 bases from V and 5 bases from J, with 13 bases between. The CDR3 contains 14 residues. Germline CDR1 and CDR2: DFQATT and SNEGSKA (reference sequence). CDR3 region: CSARPLVSHNEQFF. The CDR3 nucleotides read TGCAGTGCTAGACCCCTAGTAAGTCACAATGAGCAGTTCTTC.

V usage is TRBV27 and J usage is TRBJ2-5; perhaps D is TRBD1 or TRBD2 (5 bases each). CDR3 length equals 15 residues. CDR1 and CDR2 (germline): MNHEY, SMNVEV (reference sequence). Trimming took 7 bases from V and 5 from J, leaving 20 bases between them. CDR3 sequence: CASKPGPLGSETQYF. The CDR3 DNA sequence: TGTGCCAGCAAACCGGGGCCTCTGGGATCTGAGACCCAGTACTTC.

CDR3 amino acids: CASSMSSGGSTDTQYF. The CDR3 DNA reads as TGTGCCAGCAGCATGTCTAGCGGGGGCAGCACAGATACGCAGTATTTT. The V and J genes are TRBV7-2 and TRBJ2-3, with 10 bases fitting TRBD2. Germline values: CDR1 SGHTA, CDR2 FQGNSA. V was pared by 5 bases and J by 0 bases, with 5 bases of the junction left unmatched. The CDR3 is 16 residues long.

This clonotype showed up just a few times. The chain uses TRBV6-5 and TRBJ1-1; D is undetermined. This CDR3 region has 16 residues. The germline V gene has CDR1 MNHEY and CDR2 SVGAGI. V lost 6 bases to trimming and J lost 1 base, with 18 bases between them. In DNA form, the CDR3 reads TGTGCCAGCAGCCTCGACACCATTCGACCGAACACTGAAGCTTTCTTT. Translation: CASSLDTIRPNTEAFF.

The V gene is TRBV7-7, the J gene TRBJ2-1, with D possibly matching TRBD2 (7 bases). Near its end, the DNA agrees better with TRBJ2-7, so the J call may be wrong. CDR1 is SSHAT and CDR2 is FNYEAQ in the germline V gene (reference sequence). The CDR3 spans 16 residues. DNA of the CDR3: TGTGCCAGCAGCTTAGGTGTGGGGGGGCTAAACAATGAGCAGTACTTC. Protein product: CASSLGVGGLNNEQYF.

The rearrangement uses TRBV3-1 and TRBJ2-5; maybe TRBD2 (5 bases). TRBJ2-7 explains the end of the DNA better; the J call may be wrong. Germline CDR1 is LGHDT and CDR2 is YNNKEL (reference sequence). The CDR3 is 14 amino acids. This CDR3 reads CASSPPTILSEQYF. DNA for the CDR3: TGTGCCAGCAGCCCTCCGACTATCTTAAGCGAGCAGTACTTC.

The chain combines TRBV6-1 with TRBJ1-1; D gene ambiguous. Trimming took 5 bases from V and 0 from J, leaving 13 bases between them. Germline V gene data show CDR1 as MNHNS and CDR2 as SASEGT. This CDR3 is 15 amino acids long. The CDR3 sequence is CASSLGPGLNTEAFF. Written as DNA, the CDR3 is TGTGCCAGCAGTCTAGGGCCAGGTTTGAACACTGAAGCTTTCTTT.

This clonotype has just a few counts. The chain uses TRBV6-6 and TRBJ2-4; maybe TRBD2 (6 bases). CDR3 length: 16 amino acids. Trimming removed 6 bases at V and 4 bases at J, with 19 bases between. CDR1 is MNHNY and CDR2 is SVGAGI in the germline V gene (reference sequence). The CDR3 region is CASSPLLTRGKNIQYF. DNA for the CDR3: TGTGCCAGCAGCCCCCTTCTGACTAGAGGGAAAAACATTCAGTACTTC.

The chain carries TRBV28 and TRBJ1-2, with a weak D call TRBD1 (6 bases). Germline V CDR1 and CDR2: MDHEN, SYDVKM. V was cut by 9 bases and J by 6 bases, with 26 bases left in between. The CDR3 covers 16 residues. The CDR3 spells CASYTYRVIRGDGYTF. The CDR3 bases are TGTGCCAGTTATACCTACAGGGTTATTAGGGGTGATGGCTACACCTTC.